This T cell receptor beta chain is drawn from a study of blood T cell repertoires in COVID-19 (dated by TCRdb to 2018 to 2020). Broadly, across the study: The collaborator samples originated in the United States, Italy and Spain and spanned the acute and convalescent phases of COVID-19. The material from the prospective study consisted of cDNA or gDNA derived from T cells, B-cell-depleted T cells, or PBMCs. Subjects who had been exposed to COVID-19, were actively infected with it, or had recovered from it provided the deeply sampled blood TCRbeta repertoires that made up the dataset. The repertoires were released in a freely available public database intended as a resource for research on the immune response to SARS-CoV-2. Samples came from the ongoing ImmuneRACE study (first 160 participants) plus 1,254 subjects from 6 global collaborators. Sample metadata almost always included a de-identified subject ID, COVID-19 status, age in years and sex. Where available, HLA class I and class II types were taken from metadata supplied by the sample provider and were not determined by assay-based typing. The full study reports these points: How much clinical and demographic metadata was included differed by source and by participant, and the metadata was provided uncurated.

The collaborating institutions used their own protocols to collect whole blood in K2EDTA tubes. For TCRbeta analysis, collaborators shipped samples as frozen whole blood, isolated PBMCs, or DNA extracted from either of those sample types. TCRbeta CDR3 regions were amplified from genomic DNA using the immunoSEQ Assay, a bias-controlled multiplex PCR. As for the original processing: Within the assay, amplification of reference gene primers was used to estimate how many nucleated cells each sample contained. To quantify the absolute abundance of each unique TCRbeta CDR3 rearrangement, sequence reads were collapsed and filtered. For each sample, productive Simpson clonality was calculated as the square root of Simpson's diversity index across productive rearrangements. TCRdb obtained this table from immuneACCESS and retained in-frame rearrangements with V and J assigned. These tables miss some clones; where compared with another copy, unresolved V genes account for less than half of the shortfall, and the remainder is unexplained. The V and J calls and the clone size are those of that table, but D and trimming were determined from the DNA. The table for this sample lists fewer than 250,000 clones; about four fifths of them were counted only once. The top ten clones comprise 6% to 8.5% of the sample.

Worth noting for this clone: Its antigen specificity is not known. No much larger clonotype is one base removed from it; base qualities were not supplied.

Via the germline V gene, CDR1 is SGHAT and CDR2 FQNNGV. The CDR3 runs 16 residues from the cysteine to the phenylalanine. The only DNA kept is the CDR3, 48 bases in frame from the first base. Clipping removes 5 bases from V and 5 bases from J, with 11 as the unmatched junction base count. This receptor was obtained from a woman aged 45-65 years with active or convalescent COVID-19. Input material: peripheral blood. This sequence uses TRBV11-2 and TRBJ2-7; 11 bases in between match TRBD1. The sequenced DNA: TGTGCCAGCAGCCTACGGGGAGGACAGGGGGCCGACGAGCAGTACTTC. This is translated as CASSLRGGQGADEQYF.